The present T cell receptor beta chain was sequenced within a study of shared clonotypes between healthy human individuals. At the level of the study: In total, the donors were a couple of women and three men aged 18 to 49.

The authors split each subset's genomic DNA evenly across several immunoSEQ plates. Each replicate PCR on the sorted subsets used 200 to 250 ng DNA (approximately 33,000 T cell genomes). TCRdb keeps only in-frame clones here, not all; method: immunoSEQ multiplex PCR. The profile covers about 2,500,000 clones, with approximately 94% appearing a single time and around 0.14% taken by the ten largest. Every donor was a Caucasian adult from Nashville, Tennessee. The CDR3 covers 15 residues. The junction had 7 bases not matched to a gene; V was cut back by 4 bases and J by 8 bases. Per germline, CDR1 SGHRS and CDR2 YFSETQ.

This sequence joins TRBV5-1 and TRBJ1-4; 11 bases line up with TRBD1. This TCR derives from a young man in good health. Material: naive CD4+ T cells sorted from blood. The subset: CD45RA+ positively selected. Here the CDR3 DNA reads TGCGCCAGCAGCAGGACAGGGGGCGGCCCAGAAAAACTGTTTTTT. Translated, it gives CASSRTGGGPEKLFF.